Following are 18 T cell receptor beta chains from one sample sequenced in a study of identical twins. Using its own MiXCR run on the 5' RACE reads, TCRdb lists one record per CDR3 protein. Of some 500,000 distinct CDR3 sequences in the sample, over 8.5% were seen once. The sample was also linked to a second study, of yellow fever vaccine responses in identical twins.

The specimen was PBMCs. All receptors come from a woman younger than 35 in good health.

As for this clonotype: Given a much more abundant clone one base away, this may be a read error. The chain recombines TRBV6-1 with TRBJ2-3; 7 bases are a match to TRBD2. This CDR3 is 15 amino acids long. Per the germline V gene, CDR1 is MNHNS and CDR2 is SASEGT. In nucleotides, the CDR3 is TGTGCCAGCACCCCGGGACTATTCGACACAGATACGCATTATTTT. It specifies CASTPGLFDTDTHYF.

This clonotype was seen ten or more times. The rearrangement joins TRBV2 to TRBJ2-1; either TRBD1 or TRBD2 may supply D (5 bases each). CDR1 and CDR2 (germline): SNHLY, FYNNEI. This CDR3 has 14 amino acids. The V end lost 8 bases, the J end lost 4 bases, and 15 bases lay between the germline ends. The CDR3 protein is CASRPGRLYNEQFF. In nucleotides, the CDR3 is TGTGCCAGCCGGCCGGGACGGCTGTACAATGAGCAGTTCTTC.

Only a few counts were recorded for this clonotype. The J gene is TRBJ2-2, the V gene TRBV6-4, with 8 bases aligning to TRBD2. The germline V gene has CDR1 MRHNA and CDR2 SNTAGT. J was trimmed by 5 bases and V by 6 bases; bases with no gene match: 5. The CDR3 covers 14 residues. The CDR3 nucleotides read TGTGCCAGCAGAGTTAGCGGGATTACCGGGGAGCTGTTTTTT. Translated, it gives CASRVSGITGELFF.

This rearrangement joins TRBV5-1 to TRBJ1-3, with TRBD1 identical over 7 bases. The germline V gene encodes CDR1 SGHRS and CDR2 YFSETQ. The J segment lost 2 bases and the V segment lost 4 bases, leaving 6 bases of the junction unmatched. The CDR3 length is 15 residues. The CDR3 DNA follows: TGCGCCAGCAGCCCAGGGGGGGCCACTGGAAACACCATATATTTT. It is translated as CASSPGGATGNTIYF.

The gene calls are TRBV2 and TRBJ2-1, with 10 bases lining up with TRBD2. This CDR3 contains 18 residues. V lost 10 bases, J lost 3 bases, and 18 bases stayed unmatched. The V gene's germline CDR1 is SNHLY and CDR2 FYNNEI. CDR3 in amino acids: CAISKSLAGGNFYNEQFF. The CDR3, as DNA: TGTGCCATCAGCAAAAGTTTAGCGGGAGGCAATTTCTACAATGAGCAGTTCTTC.

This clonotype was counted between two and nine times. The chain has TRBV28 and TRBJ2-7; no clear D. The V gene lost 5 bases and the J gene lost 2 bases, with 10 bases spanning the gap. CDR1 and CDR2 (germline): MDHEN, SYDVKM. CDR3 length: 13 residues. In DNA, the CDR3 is TGTGCCAGCAGTAAAGGGTTCCCCTACGAGCAGTACTTC. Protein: CASSKGFPYEQYF.

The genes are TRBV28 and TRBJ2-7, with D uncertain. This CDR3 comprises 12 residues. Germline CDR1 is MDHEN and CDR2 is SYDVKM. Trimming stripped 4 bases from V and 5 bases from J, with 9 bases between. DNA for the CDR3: TGTGCCAGCAGTTCTAGACGTGACGAGCAGTACTTC. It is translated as CASSSRRDEQYF.

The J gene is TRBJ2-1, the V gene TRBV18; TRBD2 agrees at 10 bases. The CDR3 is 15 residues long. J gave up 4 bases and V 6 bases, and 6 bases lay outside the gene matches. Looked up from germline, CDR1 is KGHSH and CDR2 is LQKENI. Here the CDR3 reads CASSPPTSGYNEQFF. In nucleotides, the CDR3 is TGTGCCAGCTCGCCTCCGACTAGCGGGTACAATGAGCAGTTCTTC. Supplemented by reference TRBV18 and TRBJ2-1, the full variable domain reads NAGVMQNPRHLVRRRGQEARLRCSPMKGHSHVYWYRQLPEEGLKFMVYLQKENIIDESGMPKERFSAEFPKEGPSILRIQQVVRGDSAAYFCASSPPTSGYNEQFFGPGTRLTVL.

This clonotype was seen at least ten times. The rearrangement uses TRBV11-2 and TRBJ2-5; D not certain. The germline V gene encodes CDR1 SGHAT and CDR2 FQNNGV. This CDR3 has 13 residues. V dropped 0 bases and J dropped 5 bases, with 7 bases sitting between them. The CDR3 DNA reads TGTGCCAGCAGCTTAGAGGGGTGGGAGACCCAGTACTTC. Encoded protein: CASSLEGWETQYF.

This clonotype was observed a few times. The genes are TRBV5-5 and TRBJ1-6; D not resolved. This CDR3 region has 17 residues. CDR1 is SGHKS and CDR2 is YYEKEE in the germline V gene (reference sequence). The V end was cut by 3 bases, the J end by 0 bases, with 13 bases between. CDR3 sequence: CASSYGLPGSYNSPLHF. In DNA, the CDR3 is TGTGCCAGCAGCTACGGACTGCCGGGCTCCTATAATTCACCCCTCCACTTT.

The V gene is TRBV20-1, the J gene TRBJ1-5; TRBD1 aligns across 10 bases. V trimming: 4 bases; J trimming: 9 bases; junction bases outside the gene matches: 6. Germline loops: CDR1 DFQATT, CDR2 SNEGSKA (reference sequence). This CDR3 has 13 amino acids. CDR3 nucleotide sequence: TGCAGTGCTAACGCGGACAGGGGGAGGCCCCAGCATTTT. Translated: CSANADRGRPQHF.

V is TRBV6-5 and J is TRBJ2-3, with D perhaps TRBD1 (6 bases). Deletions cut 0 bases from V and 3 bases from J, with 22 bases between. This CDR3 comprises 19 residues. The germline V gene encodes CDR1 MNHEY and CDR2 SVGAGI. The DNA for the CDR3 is TGTGCCAGCAGTTACTCGATTTCGACCGGGACACGCAGAACAGATACGCAGTATTTT. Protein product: CASSYSISTGTRRTDTQYF.

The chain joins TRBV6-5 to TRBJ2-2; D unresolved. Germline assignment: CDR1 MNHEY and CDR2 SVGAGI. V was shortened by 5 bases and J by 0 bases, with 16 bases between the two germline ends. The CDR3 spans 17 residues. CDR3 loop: CASSNPPLTTNTGELFF. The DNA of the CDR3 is TGTGCCAGCAGTAACCCACCCTTAACTACGAACACCGGGGAGCTGTTTTTT.

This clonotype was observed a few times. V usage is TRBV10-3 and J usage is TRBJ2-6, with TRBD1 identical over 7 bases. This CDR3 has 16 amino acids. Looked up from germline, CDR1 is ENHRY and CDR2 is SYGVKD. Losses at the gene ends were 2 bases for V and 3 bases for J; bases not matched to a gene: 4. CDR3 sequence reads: CAISEAYRGGANVLTF. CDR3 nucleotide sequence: TGTGCCATCAGTGAGGCGTACAGGGGTGGGGCCAACGTCCTGACTTTC.

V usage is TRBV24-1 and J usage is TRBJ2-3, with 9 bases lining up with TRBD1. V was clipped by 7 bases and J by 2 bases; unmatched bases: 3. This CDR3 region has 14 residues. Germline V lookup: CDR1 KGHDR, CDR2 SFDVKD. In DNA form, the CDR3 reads TGTGCCACCAGGGACAGGGGCCCCACAGATACGCAGTATTTT. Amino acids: CATRDRGPTDTQYF.

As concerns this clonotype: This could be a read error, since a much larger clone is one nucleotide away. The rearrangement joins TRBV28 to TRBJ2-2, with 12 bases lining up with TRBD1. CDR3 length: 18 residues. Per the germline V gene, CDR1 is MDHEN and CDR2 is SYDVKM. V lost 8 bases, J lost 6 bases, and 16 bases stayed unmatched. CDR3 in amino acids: CASGPSTGTGGASGELFF. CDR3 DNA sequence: TGTGCCAGCGGCCCCTCAACCGGGACAGGGGGCGCTTCCGGGGAGCTGTTTTTT.

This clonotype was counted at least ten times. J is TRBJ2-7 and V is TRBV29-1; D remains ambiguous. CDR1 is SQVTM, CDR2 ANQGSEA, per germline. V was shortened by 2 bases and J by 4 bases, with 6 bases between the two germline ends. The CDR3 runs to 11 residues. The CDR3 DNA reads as TGCAGCGTTGAACTGGGTTACGAGCAGTACTTC. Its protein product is CSVELGYEQYF.

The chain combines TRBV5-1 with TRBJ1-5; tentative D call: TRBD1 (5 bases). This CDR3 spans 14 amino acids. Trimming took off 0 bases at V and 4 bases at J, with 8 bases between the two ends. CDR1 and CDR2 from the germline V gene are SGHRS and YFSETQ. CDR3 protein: CASSLGSGNQPQHF. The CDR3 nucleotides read TGCGCCAGCAGCTTGGGTTCAGGGAATCAGCCCCAGCATTTT.